Listed below are T cell receptor beta chains from one sample, sequenced in a study of human T cells and chemical hapten exposure. From the RACE reads, TCRdb called clonotypes with MiXCR, one entry per CDR3 protein. The table lists about 380,000 distinct CDR3 sequences, roughly 5% of them singletons. The material sequenced was whole blood, taken in connection with sensitization to the hapten diphenylcyclopropenone (DPC). The receptors stem from a woman aged 45 to 65 with alopecia areata. Some clones in this sample may be carry-over from other donors' samples. Both conserved end residues are part of each CDR3. The D gene is left open where the match is weak. Some rows have no size entry. The others give once, few or many, or a class for an expanded clone.

TRBJ2-3 17 TRBD2 TRBV12-3/TRBV12-4 - TGTGCCAGCAGTCCCGGGACTAGCGGGGTTAGCACAGATACGCAGTATTTT CASSPGTSGVSTDTQYF
TRBJ2-2 14 TRBD2 TRBV29-1 many TGCAGCGTGTTAGCGGGAGGGGAAACCGGGGAGCTGTTTTTT CSVLAGGETGELFF
TRBJ2-2 14 - TRBV6-6 many TGTGCCAGCAGCTCATCTAGCGTCACCGGGGAGCTGTTTTTT CASSSSSVTGELFF
TRBJ1-1 14 TRBD1 TRBV12-3/TRBV12-4 - TGTGCCAGCAGCATACCCTCGACAGGGATTGAGGCTTTCTTT CASSIPSTGIEAFF
TRBJ2-3 18 - TRBV27 - TGTGCCAGCAGTTTGGGAAGGGGTAGACTAGGGGGGTCAGATACGCAGTATTTT CASSLGRGRLGGSDTQYF
TRBJ2-6 18 - TRBV29-1 many TGCAGCGTTGAAGTCCGTGACGGGGGTCAAAGTGGGGCCAACGTCCTGACTTTC CSVEVRDGGQSGANVLTF
TRBJ1-2 13 TRBD1 TRBV12-3/TRBV12-4 - TGTGCCAGCAGTACCGGGACAGCGGGTGGCTACACCTTC CASSTGTAGGYTF
TRBJ1-1 13 - TRBV5-1 many TGTGCCAGCAGTTTAACGGCAAACACTGAAGCTTTCTTT CASSLTANTEAFF
TRBJ2-1 14 - TRBV2 few TGTGCCAGCAGCGGGACTCCTACCTACAATGAGCAGTTCTTC CASSGTPTYNEQFF
TRBJ2-5 15 TRBD1 TRBV12-3/TRBV12-4 many TGTGCCAGCAGTTCGTATGGGGACAGGGAGGAGACCCAGTACTTC CASSSYGDREETQYF
TRBJ1-1 11 - TRBV28 many TGTGCCACCTCCGACAGCGTTCGAGCTTTCTTT CATSDSVRAFF
TRBJ2-1 17 TRBD2 TRBV9 - TGTGCCAGCAGCGTAAAACTTAGCGGGGGTTCCTACAATGAGCAGTTCTTC CASSVKLSGGSYNEQFF
TRBJ1-1 12 - TRBV29-1 - TGCAGCCCCGCGGGGATGAACACTGAAGCTTTCTTT CSPAGMNTEAFF
TRBJ1-1 13 - TRBV20-1 few TGCAGTGCTAGAGATCTCGTGCACGGTGAAGCTTTCTTT CSARDLVHGEAFF
TRBJ2-1 15 - TRBV19 few TGTGCCAGTAGCCCGGTGGGGACCTACTCCAATGAGCAGTTCTTC CASSPVGTYSNEQFF